Below are 10 T cell receptor beta chains sequenced from a single sample in a study of identical twins. MiXCR, applied by TCRdb to the 5' RACE reads, yields one record per CDR3 protein. The sample has fewer than 800,000 distinct CDR3 sequences, roughly 7.1% seen once. This sample also appeared in a second study, on yellow fever vaccine responses in identical twins.

The sequenced sample consisted of PBMCs. Receptor source: a woman between 18 and 29 years old in good health.

This clonotype was picked up many times. The chain carries TRBV7-9 and TRBJ2-1; tentative D call: TRBD2 (5 bases). Per the germline V gene, CDR1 is SEHNR and CDR2 is FQNEAQ (reference sequence). V shed 5 bases and J shed 1 base, with 12 bases lying between them. This CDR3 contains 15 residues. CDR3 in amino acids: CASSPGVGSYNEQFF. Written as DNA, the CDR3 is TGTGCCAGCAGCCCCGGGGTGGGGTCCTACAATGAGCAGTTCTTC.

In its sample, this clonotype was seen a few times. The chain joins TRBV10-3 to TRBJ2-2, with 9 bases lining up with TRBD1. CDR1 ENHRY and CDR2 SYGVKD come from the germline V gene. With V trimmed by 11 bases and J by 4 bases, 5 bases remained unmatched. This CDR3 comprises 13 residues. The CDR3 here is CAGQGQATGELFF. The CDR3 bases are TGTGCCGGACAGGGGCAAGCCACCGGGGAGCTGTTTTTT.

CDR3 in DNA: TGTGCCAGCAGCTTTCCTACAGGGCGAGCTTTCTTT. This encodes CASSFPTGRAFF. The chain employs TRBV12-3 or TRBV12-4 and TRBJ1-1, with D possibly TRBD1 on 6 matching bases. Trimming took off 6 bases at V and 10 bases at J, with 15 bases between the two ends. The CDR3 is 12 amino acids.

This clonotype was seen a handful of times. The chain joins TRBV9 to TRBJ2-5; 11 positions agree with TRBD2. CDR1 SGDLS and CDR2 YYNGEE come from the germline V gene. V shed 2 bases, J shed 1 base, and the junction held 4 bases outside the gene matches. The CDR3 covers 16 residues. The CDR3 DNA reads as TGTGCCAGCAGCGTGAGTAGCGGGGGGGCCCAAGAGACCCAGTACTTC. Its protein is CASSVSSGGAQETQYF.

The chain combines TRBV3-1 with TRBJ1-4, with D unresolved. The CDR3 covers 14 residues. CDR1 LGHDT and CDR2 YNNKEL come from the germline V gene (reference sequence). Between the trimmed V and J ends, which lost 7 bases and 3 bases, there was a span of 12 bases. The CDR3 spells CASTLSSANEKLFF. The CDR3 nucleotides are TGTGCCAGCACCCTAAGCAGCGCTAATGAAAAACTGTTTTTT. Drawing the rest from reference TRBV3-1 and TRBJ1-4, the complete variable domain is DTAVSQTPKYLVTQMGNDKSIKCEQNLGHDTMYWYKQDSKKFLKIMFSYNNKELIINETVPNRFSPKSPDKAHLNLHINSLELGDSAVYFCASTLSSANEKLFFGSGTQLSVL.

For the CDR3, the DNA is TGTGCCACCAGCAGAGATTGGCCCAGGGGACTCTACGAGCAGTACGTC. Translating it yields CATSRDWPRGLYEQYV. The V and J genes are TRBV15 and TRBJ2-7, with D perhaps being TRBD1 or TRBD2 (6 bases each). From germline, CDR1 is LNHNV and CDR2 YYDKDF (reference sequence). This CDR3 region has 16 residues. Trimming took 0 bases from V and 3 from J, leaving 15 bases between them.

The V and J genes are TRBV10-2 and TRBJ2-7, with 7 nucleotides matching TRBD1. V lost 4 bases to trimming and J lost 7 bases; unmatched junction nucleotides: 10. The CDR3 totals 14 residues. CDR1 is WSHSY and CDR2 is SAAADI in the germline V gene. CDR3 sequence: CASSATRQGGEQYV. The DNA for the CDR3 is TGCGCCAGCAGTGCGACCCGACAGGGTGGTGAGCAGTACGTC.

This clonotype has only a few counts. This chain links TRBV28 with TRBJ2-2, with D possibly being TRBD2 (6 bases). CDR3 length equals 16 residues. Germline CDR1 reads MDHEN; CDR2 reads SYDVKM. V was shortened by 8 bases and J by 1 base, with 17 bases between the two germline ends. This CDR3 reads CASGSAGTVNTGELFF. The CDR3 region has the DNA TGTGCCAGCGGGTCCGCCGGGACTGTGAACACCGGGGAGCTGTTTTTT.

This clonotype was counted ten times or more. The chain joins TRBV20-1 to TRBJ2-2, with 7 bases identical to TRBD2. Germline assignment: CDR1 DFQATT and CDR2 SNEGSKA (reference sequence). The CDR3 is 16 amino acids. V trimming: 1 base; J trimming: 1 base; junction bases outside the gene matches: 6. CDR3 sequence reads: CSARGLAEKNTGELFF. The CDR3 coding sequence is TGCAGTGCTAGAGGGCTAGCGGAGAAGAACACCGGGGAGCTGTTTTTT.

This clonotype was recorded at least ten times. This chain joins TRBV3-1 and TRBJ1-6, with unresolved D. V was clipped by 4 bases and J by 2 bases, with 9 bases between them. CDR1 is LGHDT and CDR2 is YNNKEL in the germline V gene (reference sequence). The CDR3 has 15 residues. Here the CDR3 DNA reads TGTGCCAGCAGCCGCAGTGGACCCTATAATTCACCCCTCCACTTT. Protein product: CASSRSGPYNSPLHF. The full variable domain, completed using reference TRBV3-1 and TRBJ1-6, is DTAVSQTPKYLVTQMGNDKSIKCEQNLGHDTMYWYKQDSKKFLKIMFSYNNKELIINETVPNRFSPKSPDKAHLNLHINSLELGDSAVYFCASSRSGPYNSPLHFGNGTRLTVT.